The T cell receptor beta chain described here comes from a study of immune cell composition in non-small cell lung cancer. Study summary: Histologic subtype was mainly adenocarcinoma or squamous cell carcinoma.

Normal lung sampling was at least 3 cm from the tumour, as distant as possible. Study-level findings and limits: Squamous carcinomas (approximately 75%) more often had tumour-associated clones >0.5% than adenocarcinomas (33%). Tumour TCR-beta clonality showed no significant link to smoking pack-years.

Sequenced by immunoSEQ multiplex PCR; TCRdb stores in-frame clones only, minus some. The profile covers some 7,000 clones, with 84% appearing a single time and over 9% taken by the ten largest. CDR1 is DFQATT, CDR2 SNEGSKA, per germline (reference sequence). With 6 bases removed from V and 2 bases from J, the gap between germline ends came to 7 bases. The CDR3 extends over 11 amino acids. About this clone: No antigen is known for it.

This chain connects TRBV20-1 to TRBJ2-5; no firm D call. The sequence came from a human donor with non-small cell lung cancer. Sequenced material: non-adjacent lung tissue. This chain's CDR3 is CSALSQETQYF. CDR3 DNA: TGCAGTGCCCTATCTCAAGAGACCCAGTACTTC.